This TCR beta chain is from a study of T-cell memory formation after mild COVID-19. General observations from the study: Whether day 37 second-wave clones are SARS-CoV-2-specific was not confirmed.

Each CDR3 protein is one row after TCRdb ran MiXCR on the 5' RACE reads. The sample carries 350,000 to 450,000 distinct CDR3 sequences, about 15% recorded once. This clonotype occurred a few times. Its antigen is unknown. The germline V gene encodes CDR1 SEHNR and CDR2 FQNEAQ (reference sequence). The CDR3 loop spans 14 amino acids. Trimming shortened V by 3 bases and J by 1 base, and 9 bases separated the two germline ends. The sequencing input was PBMCs or a T cell subset sorted from them (not recorded which). The chain recombines TRBV7-9 with TRBJ2-5; a weak D match, TRBD1 (6 bases). The TCR comes from a man aged 18 to 30 who had mild COVID-19 (a few samples of this study predate the infection). Cell type and time point are not known. The CDR3 is CASSLRGFQETQYF. DNA of the CDR3: TGTGCCAGCAGCTTGAGGGGGTTCCAAGAGACCCAGTACTTC.